The 4 T cell receptor beta chains in this list originate from one sample, sequenced in a study of blood T cell repertoires in COVID-19. The method was immunoSEQ multiplex PCR; TCRdb's version includes in-frame clones alone and lacks a portion of them. Of approximately 98,000 clones listed, roughly 85% are singletons. What was sequenced was peripheral blood. These receptors were taken from a human donor in a cohort sampled during active COVID-19.

CDR3 coding DNA: TGTGCAAGTCGCTTAGCGAGGCTAGCGGGGGCCGGGTTAGGGGAGCTGTTTTTT. It codes for CASRLARLAGAGLGELFF. J is TRBJ2-2 and V is TRBV12-2; TRBD2 was called by the table and not checked on the DNA. TRBV12-2 is shown as a pseudogene. CDR3 length equals 18 residues.

V usage is TRBV3-1 (or the pseudogene TRBV3-2) and J usage is TRBJ1-5; D possibly corresponds to TRBD1 (6 bases). Trimming removed 0 bases at V and 2 bases at J, with 11 bases between. The CDR3 is 16 residues long. The germline V gene has CDR1 LGHDT and CDR2 YNNKEL (reference sequence). The CDR3, as DNA: TGTGCCAGCAGCCAAGAGCGGGGGCTTGGCAATCAGCCCCAGCATTTT. This gives the protein CASSQERGLGNQPQHF.

Regarding this clone: Other DNA sequences in this sample translate to the same CDR3. The CDR3 protein is CASSFLAGAYNEQFF. The CDR3 bases are TGTGCCAGCAGCTTCCTAGCGGGGGCTTACAATGAGCAGTTCTTC. This chain uses TRBV7-3 with TRBJ2-1; 10 bases map to TRBD2. There are 15 residues in the CDR3. With 3 bases clipped from V and 4 bases from J, the junction kept 3 bases outside the gene matches. The germline V gene has CDR1 SGHTA and CDR2 FQGTGA.

V usage is TRBV28 and J usage is TRBJ2-4; 7 bases agree with TRBD1. CDR1 and CDR2 from the germline V gene are MDHEN and SYDVKM. CDR3 size: 16 residues. J was trimmed by 1 base and V by 4 bases; bases with no gene match: 7. The CDR3 spells CASSSATGWAKNIQYF. CDR3 DNA: TGTGCCAGCAGTTCGGCGACAGGGTGGGCCAAAAACATTCAGTACTTC.